The 4 T cell receptor delta chains given below trace back to one sample, sequenced in a study of γδ T cells in repeated Plasmodium falciparum infection. TCRdb called clones from the multiplex PCR reads again using CATT. Of 55,000 to 70,000 delta-chain clones listed, around 1.8% are singletons. Flow sorting of PBMC yielded separate Vgamma9/Vdelta2+ and Vdelta2-negative gammadelta T cell populations for bulk repertoire analysis. The sample comprised gamma-delta T cells from blood. These receptors were collected from a pool of human donors (malaria-infected and uninfected, not separated).

Turning to this clone: This DNA translates differently at residue 11 from the TCRdb protein, which is that of a much larger clone; a read error is likely, and the protein shown is the DNA's own translation. The V gene is TRDV1, the J gene TRDJ1, with D perhaps matching TRDD2 (6 bases). The ends were cut back, 1 base at V and 7 bases at J, with 22 bases in the middle. The CDR3 totals 17 residues. Germline V gene sequence: CDR1 TSWWSYY, CDR2 QGS. The chain's CDR3 is CALGEPLSSWVGRKLIF. CDR3 nucleotide sequence: TGTGCTCTTGGGGAACCCTTATCTTCCTGGGTAGGACGTAAACTCATCTTT.

As to this clone: TCRdb has a much larger clone's protein, which differs at residue 15 from the translation of this DNA, likely because of a read error; what is shown is the protein translated from the DNA. J is TRDJ1 and V is TRDV1; 13 nucleotides line up with TRDD3. Since TCRdb gives no J gene, matching the DNA to germline was used here to assign it. The CDR3 covers 19 residues. After removal of 6 bases from V and 6 bases from J, the junction contained 19 bases not matched to a gene. The germline V gene has CDR1 TSWWSYY and CDR2 QGS. CDR3 loop: CALGRDRPRTGGYANKLIF. CDR3 sequence (DNA): TGTGCTCTTGGACGGGATCGTCCACGTACTGGGGGATACGCCAATAAACTCATCTTT.

Of note for this clone: This likely came from a read error, as a far larger clone is one base away. Other DNA variants within this sample encode the same CDR3. V is TRDV1 and J is TRDJ1, with no clear D. Germline V gene sequence: CDR1 TSWWSYY, CDR2 QGS. Trimming pared 3 bases from V and 6 bases from J, leaving 8 bases between. This CDR3 spans 12 amino acids. This CDR3 reads CALGDGPYKLIF. CDR3 coding DNA: TGTGCTCTTGGGGATGGGCCGTATAAACTCATCTTT.

A word on this clone: TCRdb shows a much larger clone's protein in place of this DNA's translation, and the two differ at residue 5, likely through a read error; the protein shown is translated from the DNA. The J gene is TRDJ1, the V gene TRDV1; 11 bases are a match to TRDD3. TCRdb offers no J gene call, so here the DNA was matched to germline to obtain one. J gave up 0 bases and V 4 bases, and 28 bases lay outside the gene matches. CDR3 length: 24 amino acids. The germline gives CDR1 TSWWSYY, CDR2 QGS. The CDR3 region has the DNA TGTGCTCTTGGGGGACCTTCCCTACTTCCTATTGCGTTTCTGGGGGATACCCACACCGATAAACTCATCTTT. Residues: CALGGPSLLPIAFLGDTHTDKLIF.